These 7 T cell receptor beta chains were all obtained from the same sample, sequenced in a study of tumor-infiltrating lymphocytes in primary liver carcinoma. Germline DNA was also extracted, and blood RNA derived from unsorted whole blood. Total RNA amounting to roughly 480 ng was the source from which TCR beta cDNA was made with a constant-region primer. ARM-PCR was slightly modified, and three nested multiplex PCR rounds with it gave rise to the TCR beta libraries. Forward primers for TRBV1-TRBV30 and a C-beta reverse primer served the first two PCR rounds, at approximately 10 cycles each. TCRdb fed the multiplex PCR reads into MiXCR, producing one record per CDR3 protein. The data contain approximately 310,000 distinct CDR3 sequences, about 62% of them singletons. The sample consisted of peripheral blood. The receptor set was obtained from a man in his forties or fifties with primary liver carcinoma and hepatitis B virus infection.

On this clonotype: The conserved phenylalanine or tryptophan normally closing the CDR3 is absent here, so this likely arose from a read error. The DNA is omitted, as the CDR3 cannot be located on it reliably, and the CDR3 follows TCRdb's listing. The chain uses TRBV28 and TRBJ1-1; the DNA was not compared with TRBD1, the D call given in the table. The CDR3 spans 13 amino acids, including both terminal residues. Germline CDR1 reads MDHEN; CDR2 reads SYDVKM. The CDR3 here is CASLEGRGTEALY.

Remarks on this clonotype: A much larger clone sits a single nucleotide away, making a read error possible. The J gene is TRBJ1-1, the V gene TRBV12-3 or TRBV12-4; 8 bases are a match to TRBD1. The CDR3 has 13 residues. Here the CDR3 reads CTSRSDRDTEAFF. In DNA, the CDR3 is TGTACCAGCAGGTCGGACAGGGACACTGAAGCTTTCTTT.

This sequence joins TRBV29-1 and TRBJ1-1; no firm D call. Trimming stripped 4 bases from V and 0 bases from J, with 12 bases between. The CDR3 has 14 amino acids. Germline loops: CDR1 SQVTM, CDR2 ANQGSEA. The CDR3 sequence is CSVVRGRVNTEAFF. CDR3 bases: TGCAGCGTTGTCAGAGGGAGGGTGAACACTGAAGCTTTCTTT.

Of note for this clonotype: One junction end does not reproduce the germline sequence, and a read error may be involved. V usage is TRBV11-1 and J usage is TRBJ2-3; D uncertain. There are 15 residues in the CDR3. The germline CDR1 and CDR2 sequences are SGHAT and FQDESV (reference sequence). The CDR3 reads CASSPWPPRTDTLYF. Written as DNA, the CDR3 is TGTGCCAGCAGCCCCTGGCCCCCTAGAACAGATACGCTGTATTTT.

Concerning this clonotype itself: This clone may be a read error of a much larger clone one base away. The chain carries TRBV4-2 and TRBJ2-5; possible D gene TRBD1, 6 bases. V gave up 0 bases and J gave up 8 bases, with 16 bases separating them. The CDR3 has 15 residues. Per the germline V gene, CDR1 is LGHNA and CDR2 is YNFKEQ. Written as DNA, the CDR3 is TGTGCCAGCAGCCAAGATCCAGGGGAGTGGGATACCCAGTACTTC. It codes for CASSQDPGEWDTQYF.

The V and J genes are TRBV30 and TRBJ2-1; D gene ambiguous. From germline, CDR1 is GTSNPN and CDR2 SVGIG (reference sequence). The CDR3 spans 13 residues. Trimming left V 4 bases short and J 5 bases short, with 12 bases between. The CDR3, as DNA: TGTGCCTGGACCGTGAGATTTGACAATGAGCAGTTCTTC. Translated: CAWTVRFDNEQFF.

Comment on this clonotype: Germline and junction disagree at one end, which may indicate a read error. The chain recombines TRBV5-1 with TRBJ2-5, with 8 bases aligning to TRBD1. Germline values: CDR1 SGHRS, CDR2 YFSETQ. The CDR3 has 15 amino acids. This chain's CDR3 is CASSLRTGRQETHYF. CDR3 coding DNA: TGCGCCAGCAGCCTGCGGACAGGGAGGCAAGAGACCCACTACTTC. The variable domain in full, with the rest retrieved from reference TRBV5-1 and TRBJ2-5, is KAGVTQTPRYLIKTRGQQVTLSCSPISGHRSVSWYQQTPGQGLQFLFEYFSETQRNKGNFPGRFSGRQFSNSRSEMNVSTLELGDSALYLCASSLRTGRQETHYFGPGTRLLVL.